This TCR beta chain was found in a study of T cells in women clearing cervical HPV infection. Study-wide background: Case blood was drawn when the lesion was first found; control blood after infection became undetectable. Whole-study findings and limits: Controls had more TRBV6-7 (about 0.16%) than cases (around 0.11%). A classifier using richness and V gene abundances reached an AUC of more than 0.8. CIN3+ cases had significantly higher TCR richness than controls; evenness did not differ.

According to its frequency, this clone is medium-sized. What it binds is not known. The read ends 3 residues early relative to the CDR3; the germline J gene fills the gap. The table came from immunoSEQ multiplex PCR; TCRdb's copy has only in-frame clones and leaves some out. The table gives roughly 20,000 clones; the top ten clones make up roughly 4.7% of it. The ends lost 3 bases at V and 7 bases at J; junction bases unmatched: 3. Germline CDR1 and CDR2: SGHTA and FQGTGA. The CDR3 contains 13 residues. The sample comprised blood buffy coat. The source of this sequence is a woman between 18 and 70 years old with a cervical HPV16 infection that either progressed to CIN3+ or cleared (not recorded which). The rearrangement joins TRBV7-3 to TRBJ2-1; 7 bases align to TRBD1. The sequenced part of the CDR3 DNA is TGTGCCAGCAGCTTGGGGACAGCTAATGAG. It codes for CASSLGTANE. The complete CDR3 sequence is CASSLGTANEQFF.